This is a list of T cell receptor beta chains from one sample in a study of cytomegalovirus exposure and HLA in healthy donors. Sequencing used immunoSEQ multiplex PCR; TCRdb keeps in-frame clones, though not all of them. The sample contains about 120,000 clones, roughly four fifths of which appear only once. The sequencing input was PBMCs. Receptors originate from a woman between 35 and 50 years old in good health and CMV-seronegative. Each CDR3 is given with its conserved first and last residue. The D gene is left open where the match is weak. Part of the rows lack a size; the others show once, few, many or a class for expanded clones.

abundance: few
v_gene: TRBV7-9
d_gene: -
j_gene: TRBJ1-4
CDR3aa: CSSSLRRVGTNEKLFF
CDR3nt: TGTTCCAGCAGCTTACGGAGGGTGGGAACTAATGAAAAACTGTTTTTT

abundance: -
v_gene: TRBV19
d_gene: -
j_gene: TRBJ1-1
CDR3aa: CASSIGGTTEAFF
CDR3nt: TGTGCCAGTAGTATAGGCGGGACCACTGAAGCTTTCTTT

abundance: -
v_gene: TRBV4-1
d_gene: -
j_gene: TRBJ2-6
CDR3aa: CASSQVDMGFSGANGLTF
CDR3nt: TGCGCCAGCAGCCAAGTTGACATGGGATTCTCTGGGGCCAACGGCCTGACTTTC

abundance: once
v_gene: TRBV7-2
d_gene: TRBD2
j_gene: TRBJ2-2
CDR3aa: CASSWTSGTGELFF
CDR3nt: TGTGCCAGCAGCTGGACTAGCGGCACCGGGGAGCTGTTTTTT

abundance: -
v_gene: TRBV5-1
d_gene: TRBD1
j_gene: TRBJ2-3
CDR3aa: CASSSAGTATDTQYF
CDR3nt: TGCGCCAGCAGCTCGGCCGGGACAGCCACAGATACGCAGTATTTT

abundance: -
v_gene: TRBV5-1
d_gene: TRBD1
j_gene: TRBJ2-7
CDR3aa: CASSWATGSYEQYF
CDR3nt: TGCGCCAGCAGCTGGGCGACAGGGTCCTACGAGCAGTACTTC

abundance: once
v_gene: TRBV9
d_gene: TRBD1
j_gene: TRBJ1-2
CDR3aa: CASSQTGQAYGYTF
CDR3nt: TGTGCCAGCAGCCAAACCGGACAGGCCTATGGCTACACCTTC

abundance: -
v_gene: TRBV9
d_gene: -
j_gene: TRBJ2-2
CDR3aa: CASSVFSGNTGELFF
CDR3nt: TGTGCCAGCAGCGTATTTAGCGGCAACACCGGGGAGCTGTTTTTT

abundance: few
v_gene: TRBV9
d_gene: TRBD2
j_gene: TRBJ2-3
CDR3aa: CASSVPLGAPGLAESTDTQYF
CDR3nt: TGTGCCAGCAGCGTCCCTTTAGGGGCTCCAGGGCTAGCGGAGAGCACAGATACGCAGTATTTT

abundance: -
v_gene: TRBV9
d_gene: -
j_gene: TRBJ2-7
CDR3aa: CASSVAGGGREQYF
CDR3nt: TGTGCCAGCAGCGTAGCGGGGGGCGGGCGCGAGCAGTACTTC

abundance: -
v_gene: TRBV14
d_gene: -
j_gene: TRBJ1-2
CDR3aa: CASRQTGQTNYGYTF
CDR3nt: TGTGCCAGCAGACAAACTGGACAGACTAACTATGGCTACACCTTC

abundance: -
v_gene: TRBV28
d_gene: -
j_gene: TRBJ1-2
CDR3aa: CASRGGPGLNYGYTF
CDR3nt: TGTGCCAGCAGGGGGGGACCAGGTTTAAACTATGGCTACACCTTC

abundance: -
v_gene: TRBV5-4
d_gene: -
j_gene: TRBJ2-7
CDR3aa: CASSADYEQYF
CDR3nt: TGTGCCAGCAGCGCAGACTACGAGCAGTACTTC

abundance: -
v_gene: TRBV7-2
d_gene: TRBD1
j_gene: TRBJ2-3
CDR3aa: CASSFIGQGTDTQYF
CDR3nt: TGTGCCAGCAGCTTCATCGGACAGGGCACAGATACGCAGTATTTT

abundance: -
v_gene: TRBV15
d_gene: -
j_gene: TRBJ2-5
CDR3aa: CATSRPTGQETQYF
CDR3nt: TGTGCCACCAGCAGACCCACAGGCCAAGAGACCCAGTACTTC

abundance: few
v_gene: TRBV7-2
d_gene: -
j_gene: TRBJ2-1
CDR3aa: CASSIHVVASYNEQFF
CDR3nt: TGTGCCAGCAGCATACACGTGGTGGCCTCCTACAATGAGCAGTTCTTC

abundance: few
v_gene: TRBV7-2
d_gene: TRBD2
j_gene: TRBJ2-3
CDR3aa: CASSLRVVAGGDTQYF
CDR3nt: TGTGCCAGCAGCTTACGGGTGGTAGCGGGGGGAGATACGCAGTATTTT

abundance: -
v_gene: TRBV7-6
d_gene: TRBD1
j_gene: TRBJ2-3
CDR3aa: CASSLGQPSTDTQYF
CDR3nt: TGTGCCAGCAGCCTGGGACAGCCTAGCACAGATACGCAGTATTTT

abundance: -
v_gene: TRBV28
d_gene: -
j_gene: TRBJ2-1
CDR3aa: CASSLLYSFNEQFF
CDR3nt: TGTGCCAGCAGTTTACTTTACAGCTTCAATGAGCAGTTCTTC

abundance: few
v_gene: TRBV7-9
d_gene: TRBD2
j_gene: TRBJ2-7
CDR3aa: CSSSPRTLAESSYEQYF
CDR3nt: TGTTCCAGCAGCCCCCGGACCCTAGCGGAGAGCTCCTACGAGCAGTACTTC

abundance: -
v_gene: TRBV5-6
d_gene: TRBD2
j_gene: TRBJ2-5
CDR3aa: CASSSIGLAGGPGETQYF
CDR3nt: TGTGCCAGCAGCAGCATCGGACTAGCGGGAGGGCCCGGGGAGACCCAGTACTTC

abundance: -
v_gene: TRBV28
d_gene: -
j_gene: TRBJ2-1
CDR3aa: CASMGQVINEQFF
CDR3nt: TGTGCCAGCATGGGCCAAGTTATCAATGAGCAGTTCTTC

abundance: -
v_gene: TRBV2
d_gene: -
j_gene: TRBJ1-2
CDR3aa: CASKGPTYGYTF
CDR3nt: TGTGCCAGCAAGGGGCCGACCTATGGCTACACCTTC

abundance: -
v_gene: TRBV2
d_gene: TRBD1
j_gene: TRBJ1-2
CDR3aa: CASLAGTGYGYTF
CDR3nt: TGTGCCAGCTTGGCCGGGACAGGCTATGGCTACACCTTC

abundance: -
v_gene: TRBV4-1
d_gene: TRBD1
j_gene: TRBJ2-5
CDR3aa: CASSQLPSPGQVQETQYF
CDR3nt: TGCGCCAGCAGCCAACTACCAAGTCCGGGACAGGTACAAGAGACCCAGTACTTC

abundance: -
v_gene: TRBV9
d_gene: -
j_gene: TRBJ1-1
CDR3aa: CASSVTVNMNTEAFF
CDR3nt: TGTGCCAGCAGCGTAACAGTAAACATGAACACTGAAGCTTTCTTT

abundance: -
v_gene: TRBV6-1
d_gene: TRBD2
j_gene: TRBJ2-1
CDR3aa: CASSDDSGGYNEQFF
CDR3nt: TGTGCCAGCAGTGACGACTCGGGGGGATACAATGAGCAGTTCTTC

abundance: -
v_gene: TRBV5-1
d_gene: TRBD1
j_gene: TRBJ2-7
CDR3aa: CASSLGQVTNEQYF
CDR3nt: TGCGCCAGCAGCTTAGGACAGGTCACCAACGAGCAGTACTTC

abundance: -
v_gene: TRBV9
d_gene: -
j_gene: TRBJ2-2
CDR3aa: CASSVGTGTFNTGELFF
CDR3nt: TGTGCCAGCAGCGTAGGGACCGGGACTTTTAACACCGGGGAGCTGTTTTTT

abundance: -
v_gene: TRBV6-1
d_gene: -
j_gene: TRBJ2-7
CDR3aa: CASSTTTQGYEQYF
CDR3nt: TGTGCCAGCAGTACCACAACACAGGGCTACGAGCAGTACTTC

abundance: -
v_gene: TRBV28
d_gene: -
j_gene: TRBJ2-5
CDR3aa: CASRSTGVIGETQYF
CDR3nt: TGTGCCAGCAGATCTACCGGGGTTATCGGAGAGACCCAGTACTTC

abundance: -
v_gene: TRBV15
d_gene: TRBD2
j_gene: TRBJ2-7
CDR3aa: CATSRAGGRGTYEQYF
CDR3nt: TGTGCCACCAGCAGGGCGGGCGGGAGGGGGACCTACGAGCAGTACTTC

abundance: -
v_gene: TRBV5-6
d_gene: -
j_gene: TRBJ1-4
CDR3aa: CASSLGPGNEKLFF
CDR3nt: TGTGCCAGCAGCTTGGGACCGGGGAATGAAAAACTGTTTTTT

abundance: -
v_gene: TRBV6-5
d_gene: TRBD1
j_gene: TRBJ1-1
CDR3aa: CASRSTGSREAFF
CDR3nt: TGTGCCAGCAGATCGACAGGGTCCCGCGAAGCTTTCTTT

abundance: -
v_gene: TRBV6-1
d_gene: -
j_gene: TRBJ2-7
CDR3aa: CASSQNRVEQYF
CDR3nt: TGTGCCAGCAGTCAGAACAGGGTCGAGCAGTACTTC

abundance: few
v_gene: TRBV27
d_gene: -
j_gene: TRBJ2-1
CDR3aa: CASSTNHRARVNEQFF
CDR3nt: TGTGCCAGCAGTACAAACCACAGGGCGAGAGTGAATGAGCAGTTCTTC

abundance: -
v_gene: TRBV28
d_gene: TRBD2
j_gene: TRBJ2-1
CDR3aa: CASSFGGAGGYYNEQFF
CDR3nt: TGTGCCAGCAGTTTTGGTGGGGCGGGGGGATACTACAATGAGCAGTTCTTC

abundance: once
v_gene: TRBV5-8
d_gene: -
j_gene: TRBJ1-5
CDR3aa: CASSLGGGIYNQPQHF
CDR3nt: TGTGCCAGCAGCTTGGGAGGGGGAATTTACAATCAGCCCCAGCATTTT

abundance: -
v_gene: TRBV25-1
d_gene: -
j_gene: TRBJ2-7
CDR3aa: CASARSYEYPGGYEQYF
CDR3nt: TGTGCCAGCGCCCGATCCTATGAGTATCCCGGTGGCTACGAGCAGTACTTC

abundance: few
v_gene: TRBV7-9
d_gene: -
j_gene: TRBJ2-3
CDR3aa: CSSSHLSRGDTQYF
CDR3nt: TGTTCCAGCAGCCACCTCAGTCGGGGAGATACGCAGTATTTT

abundance: -
v_gene: TRBV29-1
d_gene: -
j_gene: TRBJ1-1
CDR3aa: CSVLPGLNTEAFF
CDR3nt: TGCAGCGTTCTTCCAGGGCTGAACACTGAAGCTTTCTTT

abundance: -
v_gene: TRBV5-6
d_gene: TRBD1
j_gene: TRBJ1-6
CDR3aa: CASSPRDRVSETLHF
CDR3nt: TGTGCCAGCAGCCCTAGGGACAGGGTATCTGAAACCCTCCACTTT

abundance: -
v_gene: TRBV7-9
d_gene: -
j_gene: TRBJ1-5
CDR3aa: CASSTTGGGQPQHF
CDR3nt: TGTGCCAGCAGCACCACCGGGGGGGGCCAGCCCCAGCATTTT

abundance: -
v_gene: TRBV5-1
d_gene: TRBD1
j_gene: TRBJ2-3
CDR3aa: CASSLGTGGASTDTQYF
CDR3nt: TGCGCCAGCAGCTTGGGGACAGGGGGCGCGTCCACAGATACGCAGTATTTT

abundance: -
v_gene: TRBV5-1
d_gene: -
j_gene: TRBJ2-5
CDR3aa: CASSLALVGVTETQYF
CDR3nt: TGCGCCAGCAGCTTGGCTTTGGTGGGAGTTACAGAGACCCAGTACTTC

abundance: once
v_gene: TRBV5-1
d_gene: TRBD2
j_gene: TRBJ2-3
CDR3aa: CASSSSGSYTDTQYF
CDR3nt: TGCGCCAGCAGCTCCAGCGGGAGTTACACAGATACGCAGTATTTT

abundance: -
v_gene: TRBV4-1
d_gene: -
j_gene: TRBJ2-5
CDR3aa: CASSQEVPTFGGAQYF
CDR3nt: TGCGCCAGCAGCCAAGAAGTCCCTACCTTCGGCGGGGCCCAGTACTTC

abundance: -
v_gene: TRBV7-9
d_gene: -
j_gene: TRBJ1-1
CDR3aa: CASRRGHVLTEAFF
CDR3nt: TGTGCCAGCAGACGCGGACACGTACTCACTGAAGCTTTCTTT

abundance: -
v_gene: TRBV10-2
d_gene: -
j_gene: TRBJ2-1
CDR3aa: CASKGQRQSSYNEQFF
CDR3nt: TGCGCCAGCAAAGGTCAGCGGCAGAGCTCCTACAATGAGCAGTTCTTC

abundance: -
v_gene: TRBV18
d_gene: -
j_gene: TRBJ1-2
CDR3aa: CASSQGGPPDKNGYTF
CDR3nt: TGTGCCAGCTCACAGGGAGGGCCTCCTGACAAGAATGGCTACACCTTC